The sequence of this T cell receptor (beta chain) was determined in a study of technical replicates of blood from a handful of donors. Trimming took 2 bases from V and 0 from J, leaving 10 bases between them. Germline V lookup: CDR1 MNHEY, CDR2 SVGAGI. CDR3 length: 15 amino acids. Some clones are missing from TCRdb's copy, which holds only in-frame ones; the method was immunoSEQ multiplex PCR. The repertoire has around 68,000 clones, roughly 97% of them found once; the top ten carry roughly 0.3%. Sequencing input: T cells isolated from PBMCs. The receptor's source is a human donor in good health. The chain carries TRBV6-5 and TRBJ1-2; D is unclear. The CDR3 DNA reads TGTGCCAGCAGTTACCAGCCGGGGTCTAACTATGGCTACACCTTC. Protein product: CASSYQPGSNYGYTF.